The 25 T cell receptor beta chains reported below all come from one sample, sequenced in a study of regulatory T cells in long-lasting Graves disease. HTBI primers from iRepertoire and Arm-PCR of CDR3 regions yielded the TCR beta libraries. One entry per CDR3 protein results from TCRdb running MiXCR on the multiplex PCR reads. The top ten clones hold approximately 24% of a sample with approximately 210,000 distinct CDR3 sequences, approximately 20% of them seen once. Specified time point: newly diagnosed GD, antithyroid drugs for less than 3 months. There was RNA extracted from PBMCs, and the TCR library was made from it. The sample was peripheral blood mononuclear cells (PBMCs), taken at new diagnosis, from a patient treated with antithyroid drugs. Receptors originate from a female donor with Graves disease.

This clonotype showed up just a few times. Being one base from a much bigger clone, this may be a read error. The chain links TRBV12-3 or TRBV12-4 to TRBJ1-1, with D uncertain. The CDR3 is made up of 13 amino acids. The CDR3 DNA follows: TGTGCCGGCAGTTTAGTGCTGGGCACTGAAGCTTTCTTT. The encoded protein is CAGSLVLGTEAFF.

V and J are TRBV19 and TRBJ2-1; tentative D call: TRBD1 (5 bases). The CDR3 sequence is 15 residues long. Germline V lookup: CDR1 LNHDA, CDR2 SQIVND (reference sequence). Deletions cut 2 bases from V and 2 bases from J, with 10 bases between. The CDR3: CASSILAQAYNEQFF. The CDR3 DNA reads as TGTGCCAGTAGTATATTAGCACAGGCCTACAATGAGCAGTTCTTC.

The chain carries TRBV12-3 or TRBV12-4 and TRBJ2-5, with 11 bases lining up with TRBD1. CDR3 size: 16 residues. V shed 6 bases and J 4 bases; nucleotides not matched to a gene: 10. The CDR3 region is CASRQRGTGGTETQYF. For the CDR3, the DNA is TGTGCCAGCAGACAACGGGGGACAGGGGGTACAGAGACCCAGTACTTC.

This clonotype has at least ten counts. This chain's CDR3 is CASSQLGETQYF. The CDR3 nucleotides read TGTGCCAGCAGTCAACTAGGGGAGACCCAGTACTTC. The chain recombines TRBV12-3 or TRBV12-4 with TRBJ2-5, with D perhaps TRBD2 (5 bases). The CDR3 length is 12 residues. The V gene lost 5 bases and the J gene lost 5 bases, with 9 bases spanning the gap.

The V and J genes are TRBV3-1 and TRBJ1-4; the D is unclear. Between the trimmed V and J ends, which lost 2 bases and 4 bases, there was a span of 14 bases. The CDR3 totals 16 residues. The germline V gene has CDR1 LGHDT and CDR2 YNNKEL (reference sequence). CDR3 residues: CASSQFAVSFNEKLFF. CDR3 DNA: TGTGCCAGCAGCCAATTTGCAGTCAGCTTTAATGAAAAACTGTTTTTT. Full variable domain (remainder filled in from reference TRBV3-1 and TRBJ1-4): DTAVSQTPKYLVTQMGNDKSIKCEQNLGHDTMYWYKQDSKKFLKIMFSYNNKELIINETVPNRFSPKSPDKAHLNLHINSLELGDSAVYFCASSQFAVSFNEKLFFGSGTQLSVL.

This clonotype has ten or more counts. The rearrangement joins TRBV11-2 to TRBJ1-4; D is undetermined. The CDR3 extends over 17 amino acids. The germline gives CDR1 SGHAT, CDR2 FQNNGV. V shed 5 bases and J shed 0 bases, with 16 bases lying between them. Written as DNA, the CDR3 is TGTGCCAGCAGCCGATCCCCCACGTCGGCAACTAATGAAAAACTGTTTTTT. As protein: CASSRSPTSATNEKLFF. Combining the CDR3 with reference TRBV11-2 and TRBJ1-4 gives the whole variable domain EAGVAQSPRYKIIEKRQSVAFWCNPISGHATLYWYQQILGQGPKLLIQFQNNGVVDDSQLPKDRFSAERLKGVDSTLKIQPAKLEDSAVYLCASSRSPTSATNEKLFFGSGTQLSVL.

This clonotype has a count of ten or more. The gene calls are TRBV2 and TRBJ1-2; D is perhaps TRBD1 (5 bases). Germline V gives CDR1 SNHLY, CDR2 FYNNEI. This CDR3 has 14 residues. Trimming removed 4 bases at V and 4 bases at J, with 13 bases between. The CDR3 reads CASSGTGTRYGYTF. DNA for the CDR3: TGTGCCAGCAGTGGTACCGGGACCCGCTATGGCTACACCTTC.

The chain recombines TRBV7-2 with TRBJ2-3; 7 bases map to TRBD2. Germline CDR1 SGHTA, CDR2 FQGNSA. Trimming took 4 bases from V and 5 from J; bases not matched to a gene: 18. CDR3 length: 18 amino acids. The CDR3 nucleotides are TGTGCCAGCAGCTCTAGAGGATTTGGGGCGGGAGTTGGAGATACGCAGTATTTT. Amino acids: CASSSRGFGAGVGDTQYF.

This clonotype was counted ten times or more. This chain connects TRBV5-1 to TRBJ1-4; D not certain. In germline, CDR1 is SGHRS, CDR2 YFSETQ. This CDR3 has 15 residues. Trimming took off 2 bases at V and 6 bases at J, with 14 bases between the two ends. The CDR3 nucleotides are TGCGCCAGCAGCTTAACCGGGCCTTGGTATGAAAAACTGTTTTTT. Protein: CASSLTGPWYEKLFF.

There are many counts of this clonotype. The rearrangement links TRBV12-3 or TRBV12-4 to TRBJ1-5; D is perhaps TRBD1 (5 bases). Trimming stripped 1 base from V and 14 bases from J, with 12 bases between. The CDR3 length is 12 residues. This chain's CDR3 is CASSLDAGAEHF. The CDR3, as DNA: TGTGCCAGCAGTTTAGATGCCGGGGCCGAGCATTTT.

CDR3 bases: TGTGCCAGCAGCGGCGCCGGGACACATTACTCTGGGGCCAACGTCCTGACTTTC. Translating gives CASSGAGTHYSGANVLTF. The chain carries TRBV6-2 or TRBV6-3 and TRBJ2-6; D is perhaps TRBD1 (6 bases). The CDR3 covers 18 residues. The germline V gene encodes CDR1 MNHEY and CDR2 SVGEGT. V shed 6 bases and J shed 0 bases, with 18 bases lying between them.

The chain recombines TRBV6-1 with TRBJ1-5; D perhaps matches TRBD1 (5 bases). Germline values: CDR1 MNHNS, CDR2 SASEGT. Trimming took 7 bases from V and 6 from J, leaving 22 bases between them. CDR3 length: 16 amino acids. The CDR3 sequence is CASTKTSGGLGQPQHF. The CDR3 DNA is TGTGCCAGCACCAAGACATCTGGGGGTCTGGGTCAGCCCCAGCATTTT.

This clonotype has at least ten counts. The chain recombines TRBV12-3 or TRBV12-4 with TRBJ2-6; 7 bases are shared with TRBD1. This CDR3 has 16 residues. The V segment lost 6 bases and the J segment 2 bases; nucleotides outside the gene matches: 7. The CDR3 DNA sequence: TGTGCCAGCAGCCCGGGACAGAGGACTGGGGCCAACGTCCTGACTTTC. This sequence encodes CASSPGQRTGANVLTF.

This clonotype occurred many times. The genes are TRBV27 and TRBJ2-3, with 11 bases lining up with TRBD2. V gave up 5 bases and J gave up 0 bases; unmatched junction bases: 10. This CDR3 spans 18 amino acids. Germline V lookup: CDR1 MNHEY, CDR2 SMNVEV (reference sequence). In DNA, the CDR3 is TGTGCCAGCAGTAAACGACTAGCGGGATTCACTAGCACAGATACGCAGTATTTT. Protein product: CASSKRLAGFTSTDTQYF.

This clonotype was seen a few times. The chain has TRBV6-2 or TRBV6-3 and TRBJ1-1; D possibly corresponds to TRBD1 (5 bases). CDR3 size: 14 residues. Germline assignment: CDR1 MNHEY and CDR2 SVGEGT. With 6 bases removed from V and 2 bases from J, the gap between germline ends came to 13 bases. CDR3 coding DNA: TGTGCCAGCAGACAAGGAGGGGAAAACACTGAAGCTTTCTTT. It specifies CASRQGGENTEAFF.

This clonotype was recorded many times. This chain links TRBV6-5 with TRBJ1-1; D unclear. Trimming pared 0 bases from V and 0 bases from J, leaving 8 bases between. The CDR3 length is 15 residues. The germline gives CDR1 MNHEY, CDR2 SVGAGI. CDR3 DNA sequence: TGTGCCAGCAGTTACTCCTTATCGGTGAACACTGAAGCTTTCTTT. Its protein is CASSYSLSVNTEAFF.

This clonotype has at least ten counts. The chain uses TRBV2 and TRBJ2-7; TRBD2 aligns across 13 bases. The CDR3 consists of 16 residues. The germline V gene has CDR1 SNHLY and CDR2 FYNNEI. The trim removed 4 bases at V and 2 bases at J, leaving 5 bases unmatched. Written as DNA, the CDR3 is TGTGCCAGCAGTGGACTACTAGCGGGAGGGCCCTACGAGCAGTACTTC. Its protein is CASSGLLAGGPYEQYF. Full variable domain (outside the CDR3, taken from reference TRBV2 and TRBJ2-7): EPEVTQTPSHQVTQMGQEVILRCVPISNHLYFYWYRQILGQKVEFLVSFYNNEISEKSEIFDDQFSVERPDGSNFTLKIRSTKLEDSAMYFCASSGLLAGGPYEQYFGPGTRLTVT.

This clonotype was picked up many times. The genes are TRBV30 and TRBJ1-2, with a weak D call TRBD1 (6 bases). The length of the CDR3 is 14 residues. Germline CDR1 GTSNPN, CDR2 SVGIG (reference sequence). V was cut by 3 bases and J by 7 bases, with 18 bases left in between. CDR3 DNA sequence: TGTGCCTGGAGCCAAAGGGGGACAATGAGTGGCTACACCTTC. Its protein product is CAWSQRGTMSGYTF.

This clonotype was found a few times. The gene calls are TRBV6-1 and TRBJ2-1; 12 bases fit TRBD2. CDR3 size: 15 residues. Germline V CDR1 and CDR2: MNHNS, SASEGT. V was pared by 10 bases and J by 10 bases, with 14 bases of the junction left unmatched. CDR3 bases: TGTGCCATCACCACGACTAGCGGGGGAATACAAGAGCAGTTCTTC. It is translated as CAITTTSGGIQEQFF.

In this sample, this clonotype turned up a few times. The J gene is TRBJ2-5, the V gene TRBV5-1, with TRBD2 matching 7 bases. Germline CDR1 and CDR2: SGHRS and YFSETQ. V gave up 0 bases and J gave up 1 base; unmatched junction bases: 3. The CDR3 spans 15 residues. CDR3 DNA: TGCGCCAGCAGCTTGGAGGGAGGGGCCCAAGAGACCCAGTACTTC. Protein product: CASSLEGGAQETQYF.

There are many counts of this clonotype. The gene calls are TRBV5-6 and TRBJ2-5, with unresolved D. The length of the CDR3 is 12 residues. CDR1 is SGHDT and CDR2 is YYEEEE in the germline V gene. Trimming took 3 bases from V and 5 from J, leaving 8 bases between them. CDR3 nucleotide sequence: TGTGCCAGCAGCTATAGTTGGGAGACCCAGTACTTC. Amino acids: CASSYSWETQYF.

This clonotype was seen ten or more times. The CDR3 DNA sequence: TGTGCCAGCAGCTCAGAACCGGGCCGCGTAACCCGGGCCCAGCATTTT. Its translation: CASSSEPGRVTRAQHF. The rearrangement links TRBV5-5 to TRBJ1-5; D is uncertain. This CDR3 comprises 16 residues. The V gene lost 3 bases and the J gene lost 11 bases, with 24 bases spanning the gap. Germline CDR1 SGHKS, CDR2 YYEKEE (reference sequence).

The rearrangement uses TRBV12-3 or TRBV12-4 and TRBJ1-1; unclear D gene. CDR3 length equals 12 residues. V gave up 4 bases and J gave up 3 bases, with 6 bases separating them. CDR3 amino acids: CASSSPHTEAFF. In nucleotides, the CDR3 is TGTGCCAGCAGTTCCCCCCACACTGAAGCTTTCTTT.

About this clonotype: A far larger clone is one base from this, pointing to a likely read error. A read error is likely, as this CDR3 ends without the conserved phenylalanine or tryptophan. The rearrangement links TRBV7-9 to TRBJ2-1; D might be TRBD2 (5 bases). V was cut by 6 bases and J by 0 bases, with 12 bases left in between. The CDR3 is 15 residues long. Per germline, CDR1 SEHNR and CDR2 FQNEAQ (reference sequence). The CDR3 bases are TGTGCCAGCAGTCCGGACTCGAGCTCCTACAATGAGCAGTTCTTA. Translating it yields CASSPDSSSYNEQFL.

This clonotype was recorded a few times. This could be a read error, since a much larger clone is one nucleotide away. The V gene is TRBV7-8, the J gene TRBJ1-6, with 8 bases lining up with TRBD1. CDR1 and CDR2 (germline): SGHVS, FQNEAQ. This CDR3 contains 15 residues. CDR3 loop: CAGSSWTGLNSPLHF. The CDR3 DNA reads as TGTGCCGGCAGTTCTTGGACAGGGCTGAATTCACCCCTCCACTTT.